Below are 28 T cell receptor beta chains sequenced from a single sample in a study of T cell changes during pregnancy in multiple sclerosis. The assay was immunoSEQ multiplex PCR, and TCRdb's table has in-frame clones only and misses some. The sample includes 45,000 or so clones, around 89% of them seen just once. The sample here was CD8+ T cells from peripheral blood mononuclear cells, taken after pregnancy. These receptors came from a female donor in good health, enrolled as a control in a pregnancy study.

This clone was recorded only once. CDR3 DNA: TGCGCCAGCAGCGCCGAGGGCAGACCTCCCTGGGAGCTGTTTTTT. Amino acids: CASSAEGRPPWELFF. This chain joins TRBV5-1 and TRBJ2-2; D may be TRBD2 (5 bases). Between the trimmed V and J ends, which lost 4 bases and 9 bases, there was a span of 19 bases. The germline gives CDR1 SGHRS, CDR2 YFSETQ. This CDR3 is built from 15 residues.

This chain uses TRBV10-3 with TRBJ1-4; D possibly corresponds to TRBD1 (5 bases). The V gene lost 1 base and the J gene lost 6 bases, with 12 bases spanning the gap. This CDR3 has 15 residues. Germline V gives CDR1 ENHRY, CDR2 SYGVKD. CDR3 sequence: CAISEWPGEDEKLFF. Here the CDR3 DNA reads TGTGCCATCAGTGAGTGGCCGGGGGAAGATGAAAAACTGTTTTTT.

Within the sample, this clone is medium-sized. The V call is TRBV6-6, the J call TRBJ1-5; 7 positions agree with TRBD1. This CDR3 has 16 residues. CDR1 MNHNY and CDR2 SVGAGI come from the germline V gene (reference sequence). Trimming took 0 bases from V and 0 from J; bases not matched to a gene: 2. CDR3 nucleotides: TGTGCCAGCAGTTACTCACAGGGGAATAGCAATCAGCCCCAGCATTTT. It translates to CASSYSQGNSNQPQHF.

In this sample, this clone turned up once. The CDR3 loop reads CASSQDSWGLSWSVISNEQFF. The CDR3 DNA sequence: TGCGCCAGCAGCCAAGATTCTTGGGGGCTGTCGTGGAGTGTAATTTCCAATGAGCAGTTCTTC. This chain links TRBV4-1 with TRBJ2-1, with a weak D call TRBD1 (6 bases). From germline, CDR1 is MGHRA and CDR2 YSYEKL. V was pared by 0 bases and J by 6 bases, with 30 bases between. The CDR3 has 21 residues.

This rearrangement joins TRBV9 to TRBJ1-2; TRBD1 matches 9 bases. The CDR3 has 14 amino acids. CDR1 SGDLS and CDR2 YYNGEE come from the germline V gene. V lost 5 bases to trimming and J lost 3 bases; unmatched junction nucleotides: 5. The CDR3 sequence is CASRDRGSHYGYTF. DNA of the CDR3: TGTGCCAGCAGGGACAGGGGATCGCACTATGGCTACACCTTC.

The CDR3 DNA reads TGCGCCAGCAGCTTAGGGACAGGCTGGAACACTGAAGCTTTCTTT. Translation gives CASSLGTGWNTEAFF. This rearrangement joins TRBV5-1 to TRBJ1-1; 8 bases map to TRBD1. The CDR3 is made up of 15 amino acids. Germline V lookup: CDR1 SGHRS, CDR2 YFSETQ. J was trimmed by 1 base and V by 2 bases; bases with no gene match: 4. Full variable domain (rest looked up from reference TRBV5-1 and TRBJ1-1): KAGVTQTPRYLIKTRGQQVTLSCSPISGHRSVSWYQQTPGQGLQFLFEYFSETQRNKGNFPGRFSGRQFSNSRSEMNVSTLELGDSALYLCASSLGTGWNTEAFFGQGTRLTVV.

V is TRBV7-2 and J is TRBJ1-5; perhaps TRBD1 as D (6 bases). V lost 1 base and J lost 1, with 11 bases in between. CDR1 is SGHTA, CDR2 FQGNSA, per germline. The CDR3 is 16 amino acids. CDR3 bases: TGTGCCAGCAGCTTAGAAGGGGGATCAAGCAATCAGCCCCAGCATTTT. This translates into CASSLEGGSSNQPQHF.

The chain has TRBV7-9 and TRBJ1-2, with 8 nucleotides matching TRBD1. Germline lookup yields CDR1 SEHNR and CDR2 FQNEAQ (reference sequence). V lost 6 bases and J lost 4; bases outside the gene matches: 10. The CDR3 is made up of 15 amino acids. The CDR3 sequence is CASRMGQEVGYGYTF. The CDR3 nucleotides are TGTGCCAGCAGAATGGGACAGGAGGTGGGCTATGGCTACACCTTC.

This rearrangement joins TRBV5-6 to TRBJ1-2; D is possibly TRBD1 (5 bases). This CDR3 is 13 amino acids long. Germline loops: CDR1 SGHDT, CDR2 YYEEEE. V was pared by 3 bases and J by 7 bases, with 13 bases between. The CDR3 DNA reads TGTGCCAGCAGCTGGGAAGACAGTGCTGGCTACACCTTC. Translated: CASSWEDSAGYTF.

The rearrangement links TRBV15 to TRBJ2-2; 8 nucleotides align to TRBD2. The germline V gene encodes CDR1 LNHNV and CDR2 YYDKDF (reference sequence). Trimming cost V 4 bases and J 4 bases; bases outside gene matches: 2. CDR3 length: 14 amino acids. The CDR3 here is CATSTTSGTGELFF. The CDR3 DNA reads TGTGCCACCAGCACAACTAGCGGCACCGGGGAGCTGTTTTTT.

The chain links TRBV11-1 to TRBJ2-7, with D unresolved. V was clipped by 1 base and J by 5 bases, with 9 bases between them. In germline, CDR1 is SGHAT, CDR2 FQDESV (reference sequence). The CDR3 sequence is 13 residues long. As DNA, the CDR3 is TGTGCCAGCAGCTTAGGAGGTCTCGACGAGCAGTACTTC. This encodes CASSLGGLDEQYF.

V and J are TRBV5-5 and TRBJ1-2; 7 nucleotides line up with TRBD1. The length of the CDR3 is 16 residues. Losses at the gene ends were 0 bases for V and 8 bases for J; bases not matched to a gene: 13. The germline V gene encodes CDR1 SGHKS and CDR2 YYEKEE (reference sequence). CDR3 sequence reads: CASSLGGTRGQYGYTF. Here the CDR3 DNA reads TGTGCCAGCAGCTTGGGGGGGACAAGGGGGCAATACGGCTACACCTTC.

The chain joins TRBV7-9 to TRBJ2-1, with D maybe TRBD2 (7 bases). Trimming left V 6 bases short and J 7 bases short, with 19 bases between. The CDR3 totals 15 residues. Germline V gene data show CDR1 as SEHNR and CDR2 as FQNEAQ (reference sequence). CDR3 protein: CASSPVGGGKNEQFF. For the CDR3, the DNA is TGTGCCAGCAGTCCGGTAGGGGGGGGGAAAAATGAGCAGTTCTTC.

The chain recombines TRBV4-3 with TRBJ2-5; 8 bases agree with TRBD1. The ends lost 4 bases at V and 2 bases at J; junction bases unmatched: 6. This CDR3 is 15 amino acids long. CDR1 LGHNA and CDR2 YSLEER come from the germline V gene. CDR3: CASSRLTGAQETQYF. DNA for the CDR3: TGCGCCAGCAGCCGCCTGACAGGGGCGCAAGAGACCCAGTACTTC.

V is TRBV18 and J is TRBJ1-1; D remains ambiguous. From germline, CDR1 is KGHSH and CDR2 LQKENI. CDR3 size: 14 residues. Trimming pared 3 bases from V and 5 bases from J, leaving 13 bases between. CDR3 sequence reads: CASSPEGVWTEAFF. CDR3 bases: TGTGCCAGCTCACCGGAGGGAGTATGGACTGAAGCTTTCTTT.

The CDR3 protein is CASSFRGRGAGDEQFF. The CDR3 DNA is TGTGCCAGCAGCTTTAGGGGGAGGGGCGCCGGGGATGAGCAGTTCTTC. The chain recombines TRBV7-9 with TRBJ2-1; D might be TRBD2 (7 bases). This CDR3 region has 16 residues. V was trimmed by 3 bases and J by 8 bases, leaving 20 bases between them. The germline CDR1 and CDR2 sequences are SEHNR and FQNEAQ (reference sequence).

The chain couples TRBV11-2 to TRBJ2-2, with D possibly matching TRBD2 (5 bases). V lost 0 bases and J 2 bases, leaving 13 bases between the germline ends. Per germline, CDR1 SGHAT and CDR2 FQNNGV. The CDR3 consists of 17 residues. The CDR3 sequence: CASSLDRGGPNTGELFF. The CDR3 DNA sequence: TGTGCCAGCAGCTTAGATCGAGGAGGCCCTAACACCGGGGAGCTGTTTTTT.

Of note for this clone: One junction end does not reproduce the germline sequence, and a read error may be involved. This chain joins TRBV30 and TRBJ1-6; 7 bases map to TRBD1. From germline, CDR1 is GTSNPN and CDR2 SVGIG (reference sequence). This CDR3 has 17 residues. CDR3 DNA sequence: TGTGCCTGGAGTGGCGGGATAGGGGGCGGCTATAATTTACCCCTCCACTTT. Protein: CAWSGGIGGGYNLPLHF.

The chain links TRBV30 to TRBJ2-7; the match to TRBD2 covers 7 bases. The CDR3 consists of 12 residues. Trimming at V came to 3 bases and at J to 3 bases, leaving 2 bases not matched to a gene. From germline, CDR1 is GTSNPN and CDR2 SVGIG (reference sequence). In DNA, the CDR3 is TGTGCCTGGAGCGGGGGGAACTACGAGCAGTACTTC. Translating it yields CAWSGGNYEQYF. The full variable domain, completed using reference TRBV30 and TRBJ2-7, is SQTIHQWPATLVQPVGSPLSLECTVEGTSNPNLYWYRQAAGRGLQLLFYSVGIGQISSEVPQNLSASRPQDRQFILSSKKLLLSDSGFYLCAWSGGNYEQYFGPGTRLTVT.

The V gene is TRBV19, the J gene TRBJ1-1, with D unresolved. CDR3 length: 15 amino acids. CDR1 and CDR2 from the germline V gene are LNHDA and SQIVND (reference sequence). Trimming removed 1 base from V and 5 bases from J, with 14 bases in between. The CDR3 spells CASSIARAGRTEAFF. DNA of the CDR3: TGTGCCAGTAGTATAGCCCGAGCGGGGAGGACTGAAGCTTTCTTT.

The gene calls are TRBV28 and TRBJ1-5, with D perhaps matching TRBD1 (5 bases). CDR3 length equals 18 residues. Trimming removed 6 bases at V and 0 bases at J, with 21 bases between. Germline V gives CDR1 MDHEN, CDR2 SYDVKM. The CDR3 loop reads CASSPRVTAGHSNQPQHF. The CDR3 DNA is TGTGCCAGCAGCCCTCGTGTAACTGCAGGGCATAGCAATCAGCCCCAGCATTTT.

This chain links TRBV5-8 with TRBJ2-7, with a tentative D call TRBD1 (6 bases). This CDR3 is built from 15 residues. V lost 3 bases and J 2 bases, leaving 15 bases between the germline ends. Germline assignment: CDR1 SGHTS and CDR2 YDEGEE. The CDR3 here is CASSSTGSTPYEQYF. CDR3 nucleotides: TGTGCCAGCAGCTCCACAGGGAGTACCCCCTACGAGCAGTACTTC.

This chain links TRBV28 with TRBJ1-6; D is perhaps TRBD1 (5 bases). The CDR3 covers 16 residues. Trimming cost V 5 bases and J 3 bases, with 14 bases left between them. Germline V gene data show CDR1 as MDHEN and CDR2 as SYDVKM. Here the CDR3 reads CASSPDSLNYNSPLHF. DNA of the CDR3: TGTGCCAGCAGTCCCGACAGCCTTAACTATAATTCACCCCTCCACTTT.

The V gene is TRBV9, the J gene TRBJ2-1, with a weak D call TRBD2 (6 bases). CDR1 is SGDLS and CDR2 is YYNGEE in the germline V gene. CDR3 size: 14 residues. The V and J ends lost 4 bases and 12 bases respectively, with 20 bases between them. CDR3 bases: TGTGCCAGCAGCCCTCCACGGAGGGAGAGAGGGCAGTTCTTC. This sequence encodes CASSPPRRERGQFF.

The CDR3 bases are TGTGCCAGCAGTTTACAGGGCGACGAGCAGTACTTC. It is translated as CASSLQGDEQYF. The chain joins TRBV6-6 to TRBJ2-7; D is perhaps TRBD1 (6 bases). V lost 4 bases and J 5 bases, leaving 9 bases between the germline ends. The CDR3 is 12 residues long. The germline CDR1 and CDR2 sequences are MNHNY and SVGAGI (reference sequence).

The genes are TRBV9 and TRBJ1-5; D is perhaps TRBD1 (5 bases). The CDR3 contains 15 residues. Trimming left V 2 bases short and J 3 bases short, with 12 bases between. Germline CDR1 and CDR2: SGDLS and YYNGEE. CDR3 coding DNA: TGTGCCAGCAGCGTCGGAGGGGACCCCAATCAGCCCCAGCATTTT. This gives the protein CASSVGGDPNQPQHF.

J is TRBJ2-1 and V is TRBV7-9; 12 bases map to TRBD2. Germline CDR1 SEHNR, CDR2 FQNEAQ (reference sequence). The CDR3 is made up of 14 amino acids. Trimming removed 5 bases from V and 8 bases from J; junction bases left unmatched: 4. CDR3 bases: TGTGCCAGCAGCCCCGGACTAGCGGGGTATGAGCAGTTCTTC. Its translation is CASSPGLAGYEQFF.

This clone was seen once. The V gene is TRBV11-2, the J gene TRBJ1-4; D call uncertain. Germline V gene lookup returns CDR1 SGHAT and CDR2 FQNNGV. V gave up 4 bases and J gave up 6 bases, with 3 bases separating them. The CDR3 runs 11 residues. The DNA for the CDR3 is TGTGCCAGCAGCTCGGATGAAAAACTGTTTTTT. Protein sequence: CASSSDEKLFF.